The clone carrying this T cell receptor beta chain was found once. What it recognizes is unknown. This entry is derived from a study of cytomegalovirus exposure and HLA in healthy donors. Findings and limits, study-wide: Later, an analysis found that TCR clusters from the first cohort tended to co-occur in the roughly 110 validation repertoires. TCR beta chains numbering some 160 were designated cytomegalovirus-associated. Most TCR sequences showed up rarely, but some public TCRs showed up in many donors.

From the approximately 110-subject validation cohort, which was separate from the roughly 710-subject first cohort, the donors were drawn. The V end lost 0 bases, the J end lost 0 bases, and 12 bases lay between the germline ends. The CDR3 contains 16 residues. Germline CDR1 SGHRS, CDR2 YFSETQ. Here immunoSEQ multiplex PCR was the method, and the copy in TCRdb shows in-frame clones only, minus some. This table has roughly 200,000 clones, about 86% appearing once. The sequencing input was PBMCs. The chain combines TRBV5-1 with TRBJ2-5, with D possibly TRBD1 on 6 matching bases. This TCR was sampled from a woman younger than 35 in good health and CMV-seropositive. The CDR3 nucleotides are TGCGCCAGCAGCTTGGGCCACCGGGACAACCAAGAGACCCAGTACTTC. As protein: CASSLGHRDNQETQYF.